The T cell receptor beta chain under discussion was sequenced for a study of T cells in narcolepsy. Study-wide points: Healthy controls reportedly lacked the autoreactive clonotypes serially found in patients' blood.

This clone occurred once. Antigen unknown. Other nucleotide sequences from this sample produce the same CDR3. Sequenced by immunoSEQ multiplex PCR; TCRdb stores in-frame clones only, minus some. The sample shows 27,000 or so clones, more than 70% of them seen only once. This TCR derives from a human donor in good health. Sequencing was performed on memory (CD45RA-) CD4+ T cells from blood.

Here the CDR3 reads CASSYSQAPYGYTF. For the CDR3, the DNA is TGTGCCAGCAGTTACTCCCAGGCGCCCTATGGCTACACCTTC. The chain is built from TRBV6-5 and TRBJ1-2, with D uncertain. The CDR3 is 14 amino acids. Germline V gene sequence: CDR1 MNHEY, CDR2 SVGAGI. V lost 0 bases, J lost 4 bases, and 9 bases lay in between.